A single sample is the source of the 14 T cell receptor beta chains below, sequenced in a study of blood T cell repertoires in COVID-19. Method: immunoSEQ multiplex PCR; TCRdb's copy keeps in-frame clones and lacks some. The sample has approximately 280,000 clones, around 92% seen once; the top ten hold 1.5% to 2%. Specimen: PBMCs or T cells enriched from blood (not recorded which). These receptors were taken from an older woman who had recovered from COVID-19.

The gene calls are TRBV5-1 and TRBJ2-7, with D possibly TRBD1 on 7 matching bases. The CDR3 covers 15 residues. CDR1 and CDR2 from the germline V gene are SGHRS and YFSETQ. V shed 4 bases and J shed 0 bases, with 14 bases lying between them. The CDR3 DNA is TGCGCCAGCAGCGGGGGGACAGTATTCTCCTACGAGCAGTACTTC. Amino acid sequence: CASSGGTVFSYEQYF.

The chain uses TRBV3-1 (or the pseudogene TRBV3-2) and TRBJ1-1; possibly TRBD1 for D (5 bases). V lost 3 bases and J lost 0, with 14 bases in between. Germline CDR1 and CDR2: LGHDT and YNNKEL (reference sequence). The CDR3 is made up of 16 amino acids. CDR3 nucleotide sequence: TGTGCCAGCAGCCACGGGGGAAAATCTCTGAACACTGAAGCTTTCTTT. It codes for CASSHGGKSLNTEAFF.

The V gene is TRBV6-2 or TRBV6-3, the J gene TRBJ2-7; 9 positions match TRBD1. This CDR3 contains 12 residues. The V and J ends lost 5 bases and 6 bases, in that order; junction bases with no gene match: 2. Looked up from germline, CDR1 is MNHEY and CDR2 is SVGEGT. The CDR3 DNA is TGTGCCAGCAGTGCGACAGGGGGCGAGCAGTACTTC. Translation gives CASSATGGEQYF.

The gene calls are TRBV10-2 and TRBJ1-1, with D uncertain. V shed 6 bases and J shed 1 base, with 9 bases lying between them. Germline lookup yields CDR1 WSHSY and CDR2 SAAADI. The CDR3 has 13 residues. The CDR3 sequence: CASSSGWNTEAFF. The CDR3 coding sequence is TGCGCCAGCAGCTCCGGGTGGAACACTGAAGCTTTCTTT.

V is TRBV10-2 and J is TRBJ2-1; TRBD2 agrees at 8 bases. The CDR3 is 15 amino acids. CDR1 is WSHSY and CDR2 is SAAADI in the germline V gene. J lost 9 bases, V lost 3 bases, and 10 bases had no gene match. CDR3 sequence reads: CASSDEPAGVSEQFF. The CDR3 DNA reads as TGCGCCAGCAGTGATGAGCCAGCGGGGGTTAGTGAGCAGTTCTTC.

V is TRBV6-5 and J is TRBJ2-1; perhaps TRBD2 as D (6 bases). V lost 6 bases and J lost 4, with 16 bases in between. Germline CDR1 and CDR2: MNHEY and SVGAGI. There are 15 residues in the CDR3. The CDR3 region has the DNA TGTGCCAGCAGACCCGGGACTTATACTTACAATGAGCAGTTCTTC. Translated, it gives CASRPGTYTYNEQFF.

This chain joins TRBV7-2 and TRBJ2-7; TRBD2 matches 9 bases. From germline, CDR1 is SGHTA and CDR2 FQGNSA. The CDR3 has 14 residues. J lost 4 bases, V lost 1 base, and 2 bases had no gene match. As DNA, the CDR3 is TGTGCCAGCAGCTTAGATAGCGGGAGTTACGAGCAGTACTTC. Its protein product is CASSLDSGSYEQYF. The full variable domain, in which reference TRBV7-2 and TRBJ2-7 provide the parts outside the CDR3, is GAGVSQSPSNKVTEKGKDVELRCDPISGHTALYWYRQSLGQGLEFLIYFQGNSAPDKSGLPSDRFSAERTGGSVSTLTIQRTQQEDSAVYLCASSLDSGSYEQYFGPGTRLTVT.

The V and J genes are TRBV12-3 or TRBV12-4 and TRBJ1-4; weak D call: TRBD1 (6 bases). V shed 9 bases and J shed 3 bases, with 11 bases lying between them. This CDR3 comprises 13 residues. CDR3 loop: CASLQGANEKLFF. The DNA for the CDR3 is TGTGCCAGTCTACAGGGTGCTAATGAAAAACTGTTTTTT.

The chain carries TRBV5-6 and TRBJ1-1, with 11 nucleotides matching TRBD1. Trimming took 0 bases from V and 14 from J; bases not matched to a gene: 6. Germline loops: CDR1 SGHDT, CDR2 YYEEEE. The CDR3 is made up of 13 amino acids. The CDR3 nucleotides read TGTGCCAGCAGCTTGGACTGGGACAGGGGGTACTTCTTT. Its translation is CASSLDWDRGYFF.

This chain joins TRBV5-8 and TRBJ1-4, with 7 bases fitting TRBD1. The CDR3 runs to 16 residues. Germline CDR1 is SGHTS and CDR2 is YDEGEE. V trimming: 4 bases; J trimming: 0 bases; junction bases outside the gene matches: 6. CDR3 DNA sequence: TGTGCCAGCAGCCCTGGGACAGCAGCAACTAATGAAAAACTGTTTTTT. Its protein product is CASSPGTAATNEKLFF. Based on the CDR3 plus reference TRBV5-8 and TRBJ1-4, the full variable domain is EAGVTQSPTHLIKTRGQQATLRCSPISGHTSVYWYQQALGLGLQFLLWYDEGEERNRGNFPPRFSGRQFPNYSSELNVNALELEDSALYLCASSPGTAATNEKLFFGSGTQLSVL.

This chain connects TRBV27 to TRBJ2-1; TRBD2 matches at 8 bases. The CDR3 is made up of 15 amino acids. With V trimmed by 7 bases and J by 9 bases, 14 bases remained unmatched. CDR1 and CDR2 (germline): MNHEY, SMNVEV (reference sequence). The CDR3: CASNLLRGGSGEQFF. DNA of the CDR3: TGTGCCAGCAATCTGCTGCGCGGGGGGTCAGGTGAGCAGTTCTTC.

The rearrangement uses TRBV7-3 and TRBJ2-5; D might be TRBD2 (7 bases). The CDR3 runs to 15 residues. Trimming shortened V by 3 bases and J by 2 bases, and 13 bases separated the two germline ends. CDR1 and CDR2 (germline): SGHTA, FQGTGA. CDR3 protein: CASSFQGGGQETQYF. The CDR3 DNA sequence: TGTGCCAGCAGCTTCCAGGGAGGGGGTCAAGAGACCCAGTACTTC.

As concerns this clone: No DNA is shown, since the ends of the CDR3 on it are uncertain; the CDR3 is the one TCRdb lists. CDR3 sequence: CASSTSGGPIEAFF. The chain links TRBV28 to TRBJ1-1. The CDR3 has 14 amino acids, counting both end residues. Germline CDR1 and CDR2: MDHEN and SYDVKM.

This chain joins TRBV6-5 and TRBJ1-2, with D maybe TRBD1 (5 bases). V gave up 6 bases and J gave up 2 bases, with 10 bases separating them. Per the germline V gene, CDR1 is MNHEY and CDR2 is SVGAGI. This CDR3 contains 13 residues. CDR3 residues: CASRLTENYGYTF. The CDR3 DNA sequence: TGTGCCAGCAGATTGACAGAAAACTATGGCTACACCTTC.